A few counts support the clone carrying this T cell receptor (beta chain). Its antigen is not known. Each sample gave at least 7 million isolated PBMCs. A sample-barcoded 5' primer and a J-beta primer mix were used in a second PCR of about 7 to 12 cycles. TCRdb re-derived calls from the 5' RACE reads in MiXCR, one entry per CDR3 protein. The sample shows about 680,000 distinct CDR3 sequences, roughly 50% of them seen only once. This specimen comes from a study of blood T cells in healthy people across ages. Study-wide findings and caveats: Per million T cells, TCR beta diversity dropped roughly linearly as age increased. A strong correlation was seen between TCR beta diversity and naive T cell percentage. Diversity estimated from one million T cells was considered an underestimate.

V was cut by 2 bases and J by 0 bases, with 8 bases left in between. The CDR3 is made up of 15 amino acids. This rearrangement joins TRBV23-1 to TRBJ2-1; D uncertain. TRBV23-1 is identified as an open reading frame with a role that is uncertain. This TCR was sampled from a woman aged 55 to 70 in good health. What was sequenced was blood. The CDR3 nucleotides are TGCGCCAGCAGTCAACCGGAAAGCTCCTACAATGAGCAGTTCTTC. It yields the protein CASSQPESSYNEQFF.